Listed here are 17 T cell receptor beta chains from one sample, sequenced in a study of shared clonotypes between healthy human individuals. The table came from immunoSEQ multiplex PCR; TCRdb's copy has only in-frame clones and leaves some out. Seen here are 2 million to 3 million clones, roughly 93% observed once, and the top ten hold 0.35% to 0.45%. What was sequenced was naive CD4+ T cells from PBMCs. Stated subset: CD45RA+ positively selected. These receptors were obtained from a man between 18 and 35 years old in good health. Some clones in this sample may be carry-over from other donors' samples.

This clone was observed a few times. The chain uses TRBV27 and TRBJ2-1; the D gene is possibly TRBD2 (6 bases). The CDR3 spans 11 residues. Germline CDR1 MNHEY, CDR2 SMNVEV (reference sequence). V was shortened by 7 bases and J by 8 bases, with 9 bases between the two germline ends. The CDR3 region is CASILAHEQFF. CDR3 DNA sequence: TGTGCCAGCATCCTAGCGCATGAGCAGTTCTTC.

The genes are TRBV27 and TRBJ1-2; D may be TRBD1 (6 bases). CDR1 MNHEY and CDR2 SMNVEV come from the germline V gene (reference sequence). The CDR3 has 14 residues. V dropped 7 bases and J dropped 2 bases, with 14 bases sitting between them. Here the CDR3 reads CASTPDRMNYGYTF. DNA of the CDR3: TGTGCCAGCACCCCGGACAGAATGAACTATGGCTACACCTTC.

The rearrangement joins TRBV11-2 to TRBJ2-1; maybe TRBD1 (5 bases). The V and J ends lost 4 bases and 3 bases respectively, with 7 bases between them. This CDR3 is built from 13 residues. Germline V gene sequence: CDR1 SGHAT, CDR2 FQNNGV. The DNA of the CDR3 is TGTGCCAGCAGCTCCGGACACTACAATGAGCAGTTCTTC. Translation gives CASSSGHYNEQFF.

This rearrangement joins TRBV5-1 to TRBJ2-3; TRBD1 matches 9 bases. CDR3 length: 15 amino acids. The germline V gene encodes CDR1 SGHRS and CDR2 YFSETQ. J was trimmed by 1 base and V by 7 bases; bases with no gene match: 7. CDR3: CASCEQGAGTDTQYF. DNA of the CDR3: TGCGCCAGCTGCGAACAGGGGGCCGGCACAGATACGCAGTATTTT.

This clone has a single count. The chain is built from TRBV15 and TRBJ2-6; 10 bases map to TRBD1. Trimming took 2 bases from V and 0 from J; bases not matched to a gene: 4. Germline CDR1 and CDR2: LNHNV and YYDKDF (reference sequence). This CDR3 is 18 amino acids long. The CDR3: CATSRPGQGNSGANVLTF. DNA of the CDR3: TGTGCCACCAGCAGACCGGGACAGGGGAACTCTGGGGCCAACGTCCTGACTTTC.

The rearrangement joins TRBV9 to TRBJ2-7; D tentatively fits TRBD1 or TRBD2 (5 bases each). CDR1 SGDLS and CDR2 YYNGEE come from the germline V gene. This CDR3 has 12 residues. Trimming took 7 bases from V and 6 from J, leaving 14 bases between them. This CDR3 reads CASGGIGFEQYF. Here the CDR3 DNA reads TGTGCCAGCGGGGGAATTGGCTTCGAGCAGTACTTC.

Only one count was recorded for this clone. The chain uses TRBV7-2 and TRBJ1-1, with TRBD1 identical over 10 bases. This CDR3 is built from 16 residues. Germline V gives CDR1 SGHTA, CDR2 FQGNSA. J was trimmed by 5 bases and V by 6 bases; bases with no gene match: 12. This chain's CDR3 is CASSNLGDRGGTEAFF. The DNA for the CDR3 is TGTGCCAGCAGTAACTTGGGGGACAGGGGAGGGACTGAAGCTTTCTTT.

The chain has TRBV2 and TRBJ1-2, with 7 positions matching TRBD1. The CDR3 runs to 12 residues. Germline CDR1 is SNHLY and CDR2 is FYNNEI. The junction had 2 bases not matched to a gene; V was cut back by 4 bases and J by 6 bases. The CDR3 protein is CASSGDSDGYTF. The CDR3 DNA reads TGTGCCAGCAGTGGGGACAGTGATGGCTACACCTTC.

The chain combines TRBV5-6 with TRBJ1-1; D is uncertain. The CDR3 spans 13 residues. V was pared by 0 bases and J by 7 bases, with 10 bases between. Germline V lookup: CDR1 SGHDT, CDR2 YYEEEE. CDR3 region: CASSLAATLEAFF. CDR3 nucleotide sequence: TGTGCCAGCAGCTTGGCCGCGACCCTTGAAGCTTTCTTT.

The chain combines TRBV19 with TRBJ2-1; TRBD2 aligns across 10 bases. This CDR3 contains 11 residues. From germline, CDR1 is LNHDA and CDR2 SQIVND (reference sequence). Germline trimming cut 6 bases from V and 12 bases from J; bases unmatched to any gene: 2. Here the CDR3 reads CASSLAGGQFF. The CDR3 DNA is TGTGCCAGTAGCTTAGCGGGAGGGCAGTTCTTC.

This clone appeared a single time. The chain combines TRBV7-2 with TRBJ2-5, with a weak D call TRBD2 (6 bases). Trimming took 6 bases from V and 4 from J, leaving 15 bases between them. CDR3 length: 14 amino acids. Germline CDR1 SGHTA, CDR2 FQGNSA. For the CDR3, the DNA is TGTGCCAGCAGACCCCGGAGGGCCCTAGAGACCCAGTACTTC. Encoded protein: CASRPRRALETQYF.

The chain recombines TRBV5-5 with TRBJ1-1; D not resolved. The CDR3 is 14 amino acids. CDR1 SGHKS and CDR2 YYEKEE come from the germline V gene (reference sequence). Trimming cost V 1 base and J 1 base, with 8 bases left between them. The CDR3 DNA follows: TGTGCCAGCAGCTTGTATGATGGGAACACTGAAGCTTTCTTT. Its protein product is CASSLYDGNTEAFF.

V and J are TRBV6-1 and TRBJ1-5; perhaps TRBD1 as D (5 bases). The V end lost 0 bases, the J end lost 4 bases, and 10 bases lay between the germline ends. The germline V gene has CDR1 MNHNS and CDR2 SASEGT. The CDR3 runs 15 residues. The CDR3 reads CASSEAGDFNQPQHF. CDR3 in DNA: TGTGCCAGCAGTGAAGCGGGGGACTTTAATCAGCCCCAGCATTTT.

In DNA, the CDR3 is TGTGCCAGCAGCGAGGGACTGGGGAACACTGAAGCTTTCTTT. Protein sequence: CASSEGLGNTEAFF. The rearrangement links TRBV5-4 to TRBJ1-1; weak D call: TRBD1 (5 bases). The CDR3 contains 14 residues. The germline V gene has CDR1 SGHNT and CDR2 YYREEE (reference sequence). V lost 4 bases and J lost 1, with 11 bases in between.

This clone was counted once. The chain uses TRBV19 and TRBJ1-5; tentative D call: TRBD1 (5 bases). Germline V lookup: CDR1 LNHDA, CDR2 SQIVND (reference sequence). V was trimmed by 5 bases and J by 2 bases, leaving 16 bases between them. The CDR3 sequence is 16 residues long. This CDR3 reads CASSPGLSVGNQPQHF. The CDR3 nucleotides read TGTGCCAGTAGTCCGGGACTGTCTGTGGGCAATCAGCCCCAGCATTTT.

The rearrangement uses TRBV5-6 and TRBJ2-7; D gene uncertain. The CDR3 covers 12 residues. Per germline, CDR1 SGHDT and CDR2 YYEEEE. V was cut by 4 bases and J by 3 bases, with 8 bases left in between. The CDR3 sequence: CASSRSYYEQYF. CDR3 DNA: TGTGCCAGCAGCAGGAGTTACTACGAGCAGTACTTC.

This clone showed up just once. The chain combines TRBV28 with TRBJ2-2, with D perhaps matching TRBD1 (6 bases). Germline CDR1 is MDHEN and CDR2 is SYDVKM. V lost 6 bases to trimming and J lost 6 bases, with 17 bases between them. The CDR3 has 15 residues. For the CDR3, the DNA is TGTGCCAGCAGCAAAGCCCACAGGGATGCCGGGGAGCTGTTTTTT. Its translation: CASSKAHRDAGELFF.